The TCR beta chain described here comes from a study of blood T cell repertoires in COVID-19. About the study: There were acute and convalescent COVID-19 samples, and they came from the United States, Italy and Spain. Sources were T cells, B-cell-depleted T cells, or PBMCs; the material itself was cDNA or gDNA.

Original methodology: Amplifying reference gene primers gave estimates of nucleated cell counts. TCRdb's copy holds only in-frame clones and misses some; the assay was immunoSEQ multiplex PCR. D and trimming were read from the DNA, whereas the V and J calls and clone size are those reported in that table. Among about 260,000 clones, around 84% were seen once, and the ten largest hold roughly 4%. This CDR3 comprises 13 residues. From germline, CDR1 is LGHNA and CDR2 YNFKEQ. V lost 0 bases, J lost 4 bases, and 6 bases lay in between. This receptor was taken from a man aged 25-45 years with acute COVID-19. The chain employs TRBV4-2 and TRBJ2-5; D is unresolved. Material for sequencing was PBMCs or T cells enriched from blood (not recorded which). CDR3 sequence reads: CASSQEAGETQYF. CDR3 nucleotide sequence: TGTGCCAGCAGCCAAGAGGCAGGAGAGACCCAGTACTTC.